The rows below give T cell receptor beta chains drawn from one sample of a study of technical replicates of blood from a handful of donors. Produced via immunoSEQ multiplex PCR; TCRdb's table is partial and in-frame only. In the table there are tens of thousands of clones, 95% of which are singletons. Material: T cells isolated from PBMCs. The receptors derive from a human donor in good health. Both conserved end residues are part of each CDR3. The D gene is left open where the match is weak. Size tells how often a clone was seen (once, few, many) or the class of an expanded clone, and some rows leave it out.

>TRBJ1-1|few|TRBV9|.
TGTGCCAGCAGCGTAGTATTAGGATGGCAGGGCGGTGAAGCTTTCTTT
CASSVVLGWQGGEAFF
>TRBJ2-1|.|TRBV28|TRBD2
TGTGCCAGCAGTTTTTTCACTAGCGGGAGTAACGAGCAGTTCTTC
CASSFFTSGSNEQFF
>TRBJ1-1|.|TRBV4-1|.
TGCGCCAGCAGCCAAGGACCCGGGGAGGAAACTGAAGCTTTCTTT
CASSQGPGEETEAFF
>TRBJ1-4|.|TRBV5-4|TRBD1
TGTGCCAGCAGCGGGGGACAGGGGAAGGAAAAACTGTTTTTT
CASSGGQGKEKLFF
>TRBJ2-7|.|TRBV28|TRBD2
TGTGCCAGCAGTACCCTTTCTAGCGGGAGTATCTACGAGCAGTACTTC
CASSTLSSGSIYEQYF
>TRBJ2-1|.|TRBV4-1|TRBD2
TGCGCCAGCAGCCCCCTAGCAGCGGGATCCCCCAGAGAGCAGTTCTTC
CASSPLAAGSPREQFF
>TRBJ2-1|.|TRBV4-2|TRBD1
TGTGCCAGCAGCCAAGCGGGGACAGGGGGCGCAGAGCAGTTCTTC
CASSQAGTGGAEQFF
>TRBJ1-1|.|TRBV4-2|.
TGTGCCAGCAGCCAAGATCGTCAGGGTTTTGAAGCTTTCTTT
CASSQDRQGFEAFF
>TRBJ1-6|.|TRBV5-4|.
TGTGCCAGCAGCCATCCTCGGGCAGGGGCGAATTCACCCCTCCACTTT
CASSHPRAGANSPLHF
>TRBJ1-1|.|TRBV30|.
TGTGCCTGGAGTGTATATGAGACTGAAGCTTTCTTT
CAWSVYETEAFF
>TRBJ2-7|.|TRBV27|.
TGTGCCAGCAGTTTATCGCCCCTGCGTATTGGGAGCTCCGAGCAGTACTTC
CASSLSPLRIGSSEQYF
>TRBJ2-3|.|TRBV7-9|TRBD2
TGTGCCAGCAGCTCGCCGGGGGGGATCAGCACAGATACGCAGTATTTT
CASSSPGGISTDTQYF
>TRBJ1-1|.|TRBV15|TRBD1
TGTGCCACCGGGACCGGGACAGGGGCCAACAAGAACACTGAAGCTTTCTTT
CATGTGTGANKNTEAFF
>TRBJ2-5|.|TRBV19|TRBD1
TGTGCCAGTAAAGGGCTCCTACAGGGGTCGGAGACCCAGTACTTC
CASKGLLQGSETQYF
>TRBJ1-2|.|TRBV9|TRBD1
TGTGCCAGCAGCGCCGGGACAGCTAACCTCTATGGCTACACCTTC
CASSAGTANLYGYTF
>TRBJ1-2|.|TRBV19|.
TGTGCCAGTAGCGCCGATGTTGGGAGTGGGGGCTACACCTTC
CASSADVGSGGYTF
>TRBJ1-2|.|TRBV25-1|TRBD1
TGTGCCAGCAGTCTTGCGGGACAGGGAGGCTACACCTTC
CASSLAGQGGYTF
>TRBJ2-7|.|TRBV10-2|.
TGCGCCAGCAGTGAAGCAGGTTACGAGCAGTACTTC
CASSEAGYEQYF
>TRBJ1-5|.|TRBV21-1|.
TGTGCCAGCAGCCTGCGAGAACAGGAGGGCCAGCCCCAGCATTTT
CASSLREQEGQPQHF
>TRBJ2-2|.|TRBV30|.
TGTGCCTGGAGTCCCTCCCGGACAGCGAACACCGGGGAGCTGTTTTTT
CAWSPSRTANTGELFF
>TRBJ1-5|.|TRBV2|.
TGTGCCAGCAGTGGTTCGGGGGAGCCCCAGCATTTT
CASSGSGEPQHF
>TRBJ2-5|.|TRBV7-2|.
TGTGCCAGCAGCCCGTATGGAGGGCGGGTAGTCTGGGAGACCCAGTACTTC
CASSPYGGRVVWETQYF
>TRBJ2-6|few|TRBV10-3|TRBD2
TGTGCCATCAGCGCAGTGGGACTAGCGGAATCCTCTGGGGCCAACGTCCTGACTTTC
CAISAVGLAESSGANVLTF
>TRBJ2-1|.|TRBV20-1|.
TGCAGTGCTGGCAGGAATGAGCAGTTCTTC
CSAGRNEQFF
>TRBJ1-2|.|TRBV27|.
TGTGCCGCAGCCGGCGGGGGATATGGCTACACCTTC
CAAAGGGYGYTF
>TRBJ1-5|.|TRBV7-8|.
TGTGCCAGCAGCTTACAGTGGAGCAATCAGCCCCAGCATTTT
CASSLQWSNQPQHF
>TRBJ2-2|.|TRBV27|.
TGTGCCAGCAGATCCGGCGGGGAGCTGTTTTTT
CASRSGGELFF
>TRBJ2-7|.|TRBV19|.
TGTGCCAGTAGTATAGCTACAGGAGGGTCCTACGAGCAGTACTTC
CASSIATGGSYEQYF
>TRBJ1-1|.|TRBV4-1|TRBD1
TGCGCCAGCAGTGATCGACAGGGGACGGGTACTGAAGCTTTCTTT
CASSDRQGTGTEAFF
>TRBJ1-1|.|TRBV28|TRBD1
TGTGCCAGCAAGGGGGCGGGTGAAGCTTTCTTT
CASKGAGEAFF
>TRBJ2-5|.|TRBV29-1|TRBD1
TGCAGCGTACCGGGACAGGGATGGGAGACCCAGTACTTC
CSVPGQGWETQYF
>TRBJ1-4|.|TRBV6-5|.
TGTGCCAGCAGACTAGGACAGACTGAAAAACTGTTTTTT
CASRLGQTEKLFF
>TRBJ2-2|.|TRBV5-1|TRBD2
TGCGCCAGCAGCTTACAGCGGGAGCACACCGGGGAGCTGTTTTTT
CASSLQREHTGELFF
>TRBJ2-5|.|TRBV18|.
TGTGCCAGCTCACCAACGTCGGAGGTCTACCAAGACCGAGAGACCCAGTACTTC
CASSPTSEVYQDRETQYF
>TRBJ1-5|once|TRBV7-9|.
TGTGCCAGCAGCTTAGGGAGTCAGCCCCAGCATTTT
CASSLGSQPQHF
>TRBJ2-7|.|TRBV11-1|.
TGTGCCAGCAGCTTAGGCCCGGGGAACTCCTACGAGCAGTACTTC
CASSLGPGNSYEQYF
>TRBJ2-1|.|TRBV7-6|TRBD2
TGTGCCAGCAGCTTTTCTAGCGGGGATGAGCAGTTCTTC
CASSFSSGDEQFF
>TRBJ1-2|.|TRBV5-1|TRBD1
TGCGCCAGCAGCTATGGACAGGGGAGCTATGGCTACACCTTC
CASSYGQGSYGYTF
>TRBJ1-1|few|TRBV15|.
TGTGCCACCAGCAGAGATAGGGACATTATGAACACTGAAGCTTTCTTT
CATSRDRDIMNTEAFF
>TRBJ2-7|.|TRBV19|.
TGTGCCAGTAGTATAGACAGATCCTACGAGCAGTACTTC
CASSIDRSYEQYF
>TRBJ1-4|.|TRBV27|TRBD1
TGTGCCAGCAGTAATCAGGGGGCGGGGATAAATGAAAAACTGTTTTTT
CASSNQGAGINEKLFF
>TRBJ1-1|.|TRBV11-2|.
TGTGCCAGCAGCTTAGGACGGATGGGGGCCCGAGGCACTGAAGCTTTCTTT
CASSLGRMGARGTEAFF
>TRBJ2-7|.|TRBV5-1|.
TGCGCCAGCAGCTCCCCTCCGGACGGTCCTCTAGCCGAGCAGTACTTC
CASSSPPDGPLAEQYF
>TRBJ2-3|.|TRBV28|.
TGTGCCAGCAGTCTACGACTTGTGGCGGGCACCCCACAGACAGATACGCAGTATTTT
CASSLRLVAGTPQTDTQYF